This passage covers 14 T cell receptor beta chains from one sample sequenced in a study of T-cell memory formation after mild COVID-19 (dated by TCRdb to 2020 to 2022). Receptor amplification or capture employed 5' RACE. Sequencing was performed on an Illumina NovaSeq 6000. TCRdb reprocessing: public reads trimmed at Q25 with fastp, clones called with MiXCR, in-frame beta chains kept. Entries that share a CDR3 protein sequence are merged under the most common genes and DNA. The sample records tens of thousands of distinct CDR3 sequences, about 13% of which are singletons. Together, the top ten hold around a quarter of the sample. What was sequenced was PBMCs or a T cell subset sorted from them (not recorded which). All receptors come from an adult woman who had mild COVID-19 (a few samples of this study predate the infection). The sample titles of this study are shuffled in the database, so cell type and time point are left out; the donor was told from shared clones.

This clonotype was seen more than once but under ten times. V and J are TRBV30 and TRBJ2-1; the D is unclear. Trimming shortened V by 4 bases and J by 6 bases, and 13 bases separated the two germline ends. The CDR3 has 13 amino acids. Per the germline V gene, CDR1 is GTSNPN and CDR2 is SVGIG (reference sequence). This CDR3 is CAWTYARVNEQFF. CDR3 sequence (DNA): TGTGCCTGGACCTACGCTAGGGTCAATGAGCAGTTCTTC.

The table lists this clonotype with a few counts. The chain uses TRBV29-1 and TRBJ2-5, with a possible D match to TRBD1 (5 bases). Trimming removed 4 bases from V and 2 bases from J, with 20 bases in between. From germline, CDR1 is SQVTM and CDR2 ANQGSEA. The CDR3 covers 16 residues. The CDR3 sequence is CSVGPLPWGDQETQYF. In DNA, the CDR3 is TGCAGCGTTGGTCCCCTCCCTTGGGGCGATCAAGAGACCCAGTACTTC.

The chain joins TRBV3-1 to TRBJ2-1; possibly TRBD1 for D (5 bases). With 3 bases removed from V and 5 bases from J, the gap between germline ends came to 11 bases. The length of the CDR3 is 14 residues. The germline V gene has CDR1 LGHDT and CDR2 YNNKEL (reference sequence). The CDR3, as DNA: TGTGCCAGCAGCCAGGCTGGGGCGCACAATGAGCAGTTCTTC. It specifies CASSQAGAHNEQFF.

The chain has TRBV15 and TRBJ2-7; possible D gene TRBD1, 5 bases. Germline loops: CDR1 LNHNV, CDR2 YYDKDF (reference sequence). CDR3 length: 14 residues. V was trimmed by 0 bases and J by 1 base, leaving 7 bases between them. The CDR3 loop reads CATSREAGSYEQYF. The CDR3 DNA is TGTGCCACCAGCAGAGAAGCAGGGTCCTACGAGCAGTACTTC.

V usage is TRBV11-2 and J usage is TRBJ1-1; 8 bases are a match to TRBD1. CDR3 length equals 16 residues. From germline, CDR1 is SGHAT and CDR2 FQNNGV. The V segment lost 1 base and the J segment 0 bases; nucleotides outside the gene matches: 4. The CDR3 nucleotides read TGTGCCAGCAGCTTAGTCCGACAGGGGATGAACACTGAAGCTTTCTTT. This gives the protein CASSLVRQGMNTEAFF.

This clonotype came up a few times. The rearrangement uses TRBV3-1 and TRBJ2-3; the D gene is possibly TRBD2 (6 bases). CDR1 is LGHDT and CDR2 is YNNKEL in the germline V gene (reference sequence). Trimming stripped 4 bases from V and 5 bases from J, with 13 bases between. This CDR3 region has 14 residues. CDR3 coding DNA: TGTGCCAGCAGCCCCCTGCGGGGCGAAGATACGCAGTATTTT. Encoded protein: CASSPLRGEDTQYF.

This clonotype came up many times. The DNA for the CDR3 is TGTGCCAGCAGTTTTACGGGAAATGAGCAGTTCTTC. Translation: CASSFTGNEQFF. This chain links TRBV12-3 or TRBV12-4 with TRBJ2-1; tentatively, D is TRBD2 (5 bases). This CDR3 region has 12 residues. The ends were cut back, 3 bases at V and 7 bases at J, with 7 bases in the middle.

This chain links TRBV15 with TRBJ2-3; tentative D call: TRBD2 (5 bases). V was shortened by 1 base and J by 5 bases, with 7 bases between the two germline ends. The CDR3 extends over 13 amino acids. Per the germline V gene, CDR1 is LNHNV and CDR2 is YYDKDF (reference sequence). The CDR3 coding sequence is TGTGCCACCAGCAGAGGCGAGGGAGATACGCAGTATTTT. It specifies CATSRGEGDTQYF.

The V call is TRBV19, the J call TRBJ2-7; D possibly corresponds to TRBD1 (6 bases). CDR1 and CDR2 from the germline V gene are LNHDA and SQIVND (reference sequence). Trimming removed 3 bases from V and 2 bases from J, with 14 bases in between. CDR3 length equals 15 residues. The CDR3 DNA is TGTGCCAGTAGTATTGGTCAGGGGATCACCTACGAGCAGTACTTC. Encoded protein: CASSIGQGITYEQYF.

Only a few counts were recorded for this clonotype. CDR3 sequence reads: CATGGGTEAFF. CDR3 DNA sequence: TGTGCCACCGGAGGCGGCACTGAAGCTTTCTTT. This rearrangement joins TRBV15 to TRBJ1-1; D remains ambiguous. This CDR3 is 11 amino acids long. V was cut by 8 bases and J by 4 bases, with 8 bases left in between. CDR1 and CDR2 from the germline V gene are LNHNV and YYDKDF (reference sequence). Variable domain in full (rest from reference TRBV15 and TRBJ1-1): DAMVIQNPRYQVTQFGKPVTLSCSQTLNHNVMYWYQQKSSQAPKLLFHYYDKDFNNEADTPDNFQSRRPNTSFCFLDIRSPGLGDTAMYLCATGGGTEAFFGQGTRLTVV.

The rearrangement joins TRBV12-3 or TRBV12-4 to TRBJ1-2, with 7 nucleotides matching TRBD1. The CDR3 is 17 residues long. V trimming: 7 bases; J trimming: 1 base; junction bases outside the gene matches: 15. The CDR3: CASTEAGTVGINYGYTF. The DNA for the CDR3 is TGTGCCAGCACCGAGGCCGGGACAGTAGGGATTAACTATGGCTACACCTTC.

The J gene is TRBJ2-2, the V gene TRBV29-1; D could derive from TRBD1 or TRBD2 (5 bases each). Trimming cost V 3 bases and J 8 bases, with 7 bases left between them. The CDR3 runs to 11 residues. In germline, CDR1 is SQVTM, CDR2 ANQGSEA. The CDR3 DNA follows: TGCAGCGTTGAGGGGGTAGGGGAGCTGTTTTTT. Protein product: CSVEGVGELFF.

This clonotype is a singleton in its sample. The genes are TRBV7-8 and TRBJ1-5, with 8 bases lining up with TRBD1. The CDR3 consists of 15 residues. The ends lost 6 bases at V and 0 bases at J; junction bases unmatched: 4. Germline CDR1 reads SGHVS; CDR2 reads FQNEAQ. The CDR3 DNA reads as TGTGCCAGCAGGAAGGACAGGGTTAGCAATCAGCCCCAGCATTTT. This encodes CASRKDRVSNQPQHF. The variable domain in full, completed from reference TRBV7-8 and TRBJ1-5, reads GAGVSQSPRYKVAKRGQDVALRCDPISGHVSLFWYQQALGQGPEFLTYFQNEAQLDKSGLPSDRFFAERPEGSVSTLKIQRTQQEDSAVYLCASRKDRVSNQPQHFGDGTRLSIL.

V gene TRBV5-1 combines with J gene TRBJ2-1; 7 nucleotides agree with TRBD2. From germline, CDR1 is SGHRS and CDR2 YFSETQ. The CDR3 has 16 amino acids. With V trimmed by 5 bases and J by 5 bases, 13 bases remained unmatched. DNA for the CDR3: TGCGCCAGCAGTTCATACTCCGGGACTACTCACAATGAGCAGTTCTTC. Translation: CASSSYSGTTHNEQFF.